The next 20 T cell receptor beta chains were all read from a single sample in a study of HIV-infected patients and healthy controls. Alpha and beta constant-region primers primed reverse transcription of 500 to 550 ng RNA. Using multiplexing indices, alpha and beta chain libraries were generated apart by chain-specific third strand synthesis. TCRdb used MiXCR to reprocess the 5' RACE reads, holding one entry per CDR3 protein. This sample yields approximately 12,000 distinct CDR3 sequences, of which roughly 9.5% are seen a single time; around 22% belongs to the top ten. The repertoire came from unfractionated whole blood and reflected all unsorted peripheral T cells. The specimen comprised blood, sampled before antiretroviral therapy. The receptors here all came from an adult with HIV infection. The donor label of this sample is uncertain.

This clonotype was picked up many times. The CDR3 coding sequence is TGTGCCAGCAGTTTATATGTCGGGGAAAGGCACACTGAAGCTTTCTTT. It is translated as CASSLYVGERHTEAFF. This chain uses TRBV27 with TRBJ1-1, with D unclear. Trimming pared 1 base from V and 3 bases from J, leaving 15 bases between. This CDR3 has 16 residues. Germline V gives CDR1 MNHEY, CDR2 SMNVEV (reference sequence).

The sample holds many counts of this clonotype. The junction differs from germline at one of its ends, possibly a read error. V usage is TRBV20-1 and J usage is TRBJ2-2; D is uncertain. This CDR3 comprises 12 residues. CDR1 is DFQATT, CDR2 SNEGSKA, per germline (reference sequence). CDR3 amino acids: CSASVNIGELFF. CDR3 nucleotide sequence: TGCAGTGCTAGTGTGAACATCGGGGAGCTGTTTTTT.

This clonotype was seen many times. This chain joins TRBV24-1 and TRBJ2-1; no reliable D call. V was shortened by 4 bases and J by 4 bases, with 19 bases between the two germline ends. Germline CDR1 KGHDR, CDR2 SFDVKD. CDR3 size: 17 residues. The CDR3 region is CATSDPPQRSPYNEQFF. The CDR3 DNA follows: TGTGCCACCAGTGACCCCCCACAGCGCTCTCCTTACAATGAGCAGTTCTTC.

This clonotype is categorized as medium-sized. The chain combines TRBV20-1 with TRBJ2-7; TRBD1 aligns across 9 bases. CDR1 is DFQATT and CDR2 is SNEGSKA in the germline V gene (reference sequence). The CDR3 sequence is 13 residues long. The V and J ends lost 6 bases and 7 bases, in that order; junction bases with no gene match: 10. In nucleotides, the CDR3 is TGCAGTGCAGACCTGGGACAGGGAGTGGAGCAGTACTTC. Its translation: CSADLGQGVEQYF.

This clonotype was seen ten or more times. The chain uses TRBV21-1 and TRBJ1-1; TRBD1 is the table's D call, not checked against the DNA. TRBV21-1 is reported as a pseudogene. The CDR3 length is 16 residues. DNA of the CDR3: TGTGCCAGCAGCATACTAACAGGGGCAGGAAACACTGAAGCTTTCTTT. Translation: CASSILTGAGNTEAFF.

This clonotype was observed a few times. The chain joins TRBV19 to TRBJ1-6; 12 bases line up with TRBD1. The CDR3 runs 14 residues. CDR1 is LNHDA, CDR2 SQIVND, per germline (reference sequence). J was trimmed by 13 bases and V by 5 bases; bases with no gene match: 6. As DNA, the CDR3 is TGTGCCAGTAGTTCCACGGGACAGGGGGCTCCCCTCCACTTT. Encoded protein: CASSSTGQGAPLHF.

This clonotype was counted ten times or more. This chain joins TRBV3-1 and TRBJ2-5; 11 bases align to TRBD2. V gave up 5 bases and J gave up 2 bases; unmatched junction bases: 4. Germline CDR1 and CDR2: LGHDT and YNNKEL (reference sequence). This CDR3 is 15 amino acids long. DNA for the CDR3: TGTGCCAGCAGCTCCATAGCGGGAGGGCAAGAGACCCAGTACTTC. It codes for CASSSIAGGQETQYF.

By share, this clonotype ranks as medium-sized (0.01 to 0.1%). The J gene is TRBJ2-1, the V gene TRBV3-1; maybe TRBD2 (6 bases). Germline V gene lookup returns CDR1 LGHDT and CDR2 YNNKEL (reference sequence). The CDR3 has 14 residues. With 3 bases removed from V and 2 bases from J, the gap between germline ends came to 8 bases. In nucleotides, the CDR3 is TGTGCCAGCAGCCAGAGGGAGGCCTACAATGAGCAGTTCTTC. This translates into CASSQREAYNEQFF.

This clonotype showed up many times. The chain uses TRBV6-5 and TRBJ1-1, with TRBD1 matching 8 bases. This CDR3 is 12 amino acids long. CDR1 and CDR2 (germline): MNHEY, SVGAGI. V trimming: 7 bases; J trimming: 11 bases; junction bases outside the gene matches: 9. CDR3 sequence: CASKGQGARAFF. DNA of the CDR3: TGTGCCAGCAAGGGCCAGGGGGCGCGTGCTTTCTTT.

This clonotype was seen repeatedly, ten times or more. The V call is TRBV11-2, the J call TRBJ2-2; D uncertain. The CDR3 loop spans 13 amino acids. With 1 base removed from V and 6 bases from J, the gap between germline ends came to 6 bases. The germline CDR1 and CDR2 sequences are SGHAT and FQNNGV. The CDR3 loop is CASSLVSSGELFF. CDR3 nucleotide sequence: TGTGCCAGCAGCTTAGTTAGTTCCGGGGAGCTGTTTTTT.

This clonotype was counted many times. The chain is built from TRBV3-1 and TRBJ1-5; TRBD1 is a possible D gene (5 bases). V was shortened by 1 base and J by 5 bases, with 12 bases between the two germline ends. The length of the CDR3 is 15 residues. Germline values: CDR1 LGHDT, CDR2 YNNKEL (reference sequence). CDR3 loop: CASSQGAGKDQPQHF. The CDR3 DNA reads as TGTGCCAGCAGCCAAGGGGCAGGGAAGGATCAGCCCCAGCATTTT.

This clonotype was found many times. The V call is TRBV9, the J call TRBJ1-5; possible D gene TRBD1, 6 bases. In germline, CDR1 is SGDLS, CDR2 YYNGEE. V gave up 3 bases and J gave up 8 bases, with 15 bases separating them. This CDR3 is 14 amino acids long. The CDR3 DNA sequence: TGTGCCAGCAGCGGGGGGGCTGAAATTGAGCCCCAGCATTTT. Its translation is CASSGGAEIEPQHF.

This clonotype was seen repeatedly, ten times or more. J is TRBJ1-2 and V is TRBV12-3 or TRBV12-4, with D possibly being TRBD1 (6 bases). Trimming shortened V by 3 bases and J by 6 bases, and 20 bases separated the two germline ends. The CDR3 runs 16 residues. DNA for the CDR3: TGTGCCAGCAGTTTTGTGTTTGAGACAGGTGATGATGGCTACACCTTC. Translating gives CASSFVFETGDDGYTF.

This clonotype has a count of ten or more. V and J are TRBV7-9 and TRBJ1-1; TRBD1 aligns across 9 bases. Germline CDR1 SEHNR, CDR2 FQNEAQ (reference sequence). The CDR3 spans 15 residues. V was clipped by 3 bases and J by 6 bases; unmatched bases: 8. The chain's CDR3 is CASSLGQGAGSEAFF. The CDR3, as DNA: TGTGCCAGCAGCTTGGGACAGGGCGCGGGCTCTGAAGCTTTCTTT.

This clonotype was picked up many times. The genes are TRBV7-3 and TRBJ2-2; possible D gene TRBD1, 6 bases. Trimming cost V 4 bases and J 1 base, with 7 bases left between them. CDR1 and CDR2 from the germline V gene are SGHTA and FQGTGA. This CDR3 has 14 amino acids. This chain's CDR3 is CASSSGQNTGELFF. CDR3 bases: TGTGCCAGCAGCTCGGGACAGAACACCGGGGAGCTGTTTTTT.

This clonotype was counted ten times or more. V gene TRBV7-2 combines with J gene TRBJ1-6; D is unclear. Germline loops: CDR1 SGHTA, CDR2 FQGNSA. This CDR3 is 13 amino acids long. Trimming pared 1 base from V and 9 bases from J, leaving 7 bases between. The CDR3 is CASSLGGGSPLHF. As DNA, the CDR3 is TGTGCCAGCAGCTTAGGAGGAGGTTCACCCCTCCACTTT.

The chain employs TRBV20-1 and TRBJ2-7; 10 nucleotides line up with TRBD1. Germline assignment: CDR1 DFQATT and CDR2 SNEGSKA (reference sequence). The CDR3 has 14 residues. The V segment lost 6 bases and the J segment 4 bases; nucleotides outside the gene matches: 9. CDR3 DNA: TGCAGTGCCAGATATGACAGGGGGCTTTACGAGCAGTACTTC. Protein sequence: CSARYDRGLYEQYF.

The J gene is TRBJ2-7, the V gene TRBV25-1, with 9 bases matching TRBD1. The CDR3 length is 14 residues. From germline, CDR1 is MGHDK and CDR2 SYGVNS. J lost 3 bases, V lost 9 bases, and 9 bases had no gene match. The DNA for the CDR3 is TGTGCCAGTAATCTCCGGGACAGGGACTACGAGCAGTACTTC. As protein: CASNLRDRDYEQYF.

This clonotype came up many times. The gene calls are TRBV13 and TRBJ2-2; D might be TRBD1 (6 bases). The germline V gene encodes CDR1 PRHDT and CDR2 FYEKMQ (reference sequence). V dropped 5 bases and J dropped 1 base, with 11 bases sitting between them. CDR3 length: 15 residues. The CDR3 sequence is CASSHTGLNTGELFF. The CDR3 DNA sequence: TGTGCCAGCAGCCATACAGGGCTGAACACCGGGGAGCTGTTTTTT.

This clonotype was picked up many times. V gene TRBV27 combines with J gene TRBJ1-1; D might be TRBD1 (6 bases). Germline CDR1 is MNHEY and CDR2 is SMNVEV (reference sequence). The CDR3 spans 15 residues. Trimming stripped 5 bases from V and 6 bases from J, with 19 bases between. DNA for the CDR3: TGTGCCAGCAGTCCCCCCCCAGGGGTGCACCCTGAAGCTTTCTTT. Encoded protein: CASSPPPGVHPEAFF.